This TCR beta chain derives from a study of blood T cell repertoires in COVID-19. Study-wide background: Acute and convalescent COVID-19 specimens originated in the United States, Italy and Spain. T cells, B-cell-depleted T cells, or PBMCs provided the cDNA or gDNA that served as material.

Methods used by the authors: Reference gene primer amplification in the assay estimated nucleated cell counts. Assay used: immunoSEQ multiplex PCR; TCRdb lists only in-frame clones, some missing. V, J and clone size were drawn from that table, and D and trimming were deduced from the DNA. Of about 490,000 clones in the sample, around 85% were seen once. Germline lookup yields CDR1 LNHDA and CDR2 SQIVND (reference sequence). J gave up 0 bases and V 4 bases, and 3 bases lay outside the gene matches. This CDR3 comprises 15 residues. The table lists this clone with a count of one. This receptor was obtained from a human donor in a cohort sampled during active COVID-19. Source material: peripheral blood. V is TRBV19 and J is TRBJ2-1, with TRBD1 matching 7 bases. CDR3 protein: CASSTRDSSYNEQFF. In nucleotides, the CDR3 is TGTGCCAGTAGTACCCGGGACAGCTCCTACAATGAGCAGTTCTTC.